These 25 T cell receptor beta chains share one sample of origin, sequenced in a study of sequential checkpoint blockade in melanoma. Sample treatment: randomized to nivolumab then ipilimumab (arm A) or the reverse (arm B). This table comes from immunoSEQ multiplex PCR, and its TCRdb copy is limited to in-frame clones, with some not included. Among about 10,000 clones listed, roughly 25% were seen once. The sample in question was tumor tissue (inferred from file names), obtained from a patient given nivolumab and ipilimumab in sequence. These receptors originate from a human donor with melanoma.

This clone was seen a single time. CDR3 protein: CASSPNRVGGETQYF. CDR3 nucleotide sequence: TGTGCCAGCTCACCGAACAGGGTTGGAGGAGAGACCCAGTACTTC. The rearrangement links TRBV18 to TRBJ2-5, with D possibly being TRBD1 (6 bases). This CDR3 is 15 amino acids long. The V gene lost 3 bases and the J gene lost 4 bases, with 15 bases spanning the gap. Germline V gene data show CDR1 as KGHSH and CDR2 as LQKENI. Based on the CDR3 plus reference TRBV18 and TRBJ2-5, the full variable domain is NAGVMQNPRHLVRRRGQEARLRCSPMKGHSHVYWYRQLPEEGLKFMVYLQKENIIDESGMPKERFSAEFPKEGPSILRIQQVVRGDSAAYFCASSPNRVGGETQYFGPGTRLLVL.

This rearrangement joins TRBV29-1 to TRBJ2-3; weak D call: TRBD2 (5 bases). Trimming took 6 bases from V and 0 from J, leaving 10 bases between them. Germline CDR1 reads SQVTM; CDR2 reads ANQGSEA. This CDR3 contains 13 residues. The CDR3 protein is CSVEGQSTDTQYF. The CDR3 DNA reads TGCAGCGTCGAGGGCCAGAGCACAGATACGCAGTATTTT.

The chain couples TRBV28 to TRBJ2-2; tentative D call: TRBD2 (6 bases). There are 14 residues in the CDR3. The V end lost 5 bases, the J end lost 6 bases, and 13 bases lay between the germline ends. Germline-derived CDR1 and CDR2 are MDHEN and SYDVKM. The CDR3 DNA sequence: TGTGCCAGCAGTCCGACTAGTTTCCCCGGGGAGCTGTTTTTT. Translating it yields CASSPTSFPGELFF.

This clone was picked up one time. The chain recombines TRBV19 with TRBJ1-1; 7 bases align to TRBD1. The CDR3 is 16 amino acids. Germline CDR1 reads LNHDA; CDR2 reads SQIVND (reference sequence). The V and J ends lost 4 bases and 1 base, in that order; junction bases with no gene match: 9. CDR3 sequence: CASSRGGGQPNTEAFF. DNA for the CDR3: TGTGCCAGTAGTAGGGGCGGGGGACAGCCGAACACTGAAGCTTTCTTT.

This clone was seen a few times. The chain combines TRBV28 with TRBJ1-4, with TRBD1 as a possible D gene (5 bases). The germline gives CDR1 MDHEN, CDR2 SYDVKM. V lost 0 bases and J lost 3, with 20 bases in between. CDR3 length: 19 amino acids. The CDR3 DNA follows: TGTGCCAGCAGTTTATGGGAGGCTGGGGGTAATACGGCTAATGAAAAACTGTTTTTT. As protein: CASSLWEAGGNTANEKLFF. The whole variable domain, filled in from reference TRBV28 and TRBJ1-4, reads DVKVTQSSRYLVKRTGEKVFLECVQDMDHENMFWYRQDPGLGLRLIYFSYDVKMKEKGDIPEGYSVSREKKERFSLILESASTNQTSMYLCASSLWEAGGNTANEKLFFGSGTQLSVL.

This chain connects TRBV11-3 to TRBJ2-2, with 11 bases lining up with TRBD1. V was clipped by 5 bases and J by 6 bases; unmatched bases: 8. Germline CDR1 reads SGHNT; CDR2 reads YENEEA. The CDR3 is 16 residues long. The CDR3, as DNA: TGTGCCAGCAGCCCAGGACAGGGGGCGAAGTCCGGGGAGCTGTTTTTT. Amino acid sequence: CASSPGQGAKSGELFF.

The table lists this clone with a few counts. The chain carries TRBV6-8 and TRBJ2-5; D is uncertain. The CDR3 runs to 13 residues. V was shortened by 10 bases and J by 3 bases, with 15 bases between the two germline ends. The germline CDR1 and CDR2 sequences are MNHGY and SAAAGT. CDR3 region: CAIREAAKETQYF. As DNA, the CDR3 is TGTGCCATCAGAGAGGCGGCGAAAGAGACCCAGTACTTC.

This CDR3 is CASSQGLVYNEQFF. CDR3 DNA sequence: TGTGCCAGTAGTCAGGGACTAGTATACAATGAGCAGTTCTTC. The rearrangement joins TRBV19 to TRBJ2-1, with 8 bases fitting TRBD2. Germline CDR1 and CDR2: LNHDA and SQIVND (reference sequence). The CDR3 extends over 14 amino acids. J was trimmed by 4 bases and V by 5 bases; bases with no gene match: 4.

This chain links TRBV4-1 with TRBJ1-4; 7 positions match TRBD1. The CDR3 contains 16 residues. Per the germline V gene, CDR1 is MGHRA and CDR2 is YSYEKL. V shed 4 bases, J shed 6 bases, and the junction held 11 bases outside the gene matches. The CDR3 coding sequence is TGCGCCAGCAGCCGAGTCTCCGGGACAGCGTATGAAAAACTGTTTTTT. It translates to CASSRVSGTAYEKLFF.

The chain links TRBV12-5 to TRBJ2-7; TRBD2 aligns across 9 bases. The CDR3 extends over 15 amino acids. Germline CDR1 and CDR2: LGHNT and FRNRAP. The CDR3, as DNA: TGTGCCAGCACCATTTTTCGCGGGGGGGCTAACGAGCAGTACTTC. Its protein is CASTIFRGGANEQYF.

The J gene is TRBJ2-1, the V gene TRBV6-8; D may be TRBD1 (6 bases). Germline V gene lookup returns CDR1 MNHGY and CDR2 SAAAGT. The CDR3 runs 13 residues. V lost 5 bases to trimming and J lost 8 bases, with 13 bases between them. For the CDR3, the DNA is TGTGCCAGCAGTGGACCCAGGGGACATGAGCAGTTCTTC. This translates into CASSGPRGHEQFF.

In its sample, this clone ranks as medium-sized (0.01 to 0.1%). J is TRBJ1-1 and V is TRBV11-3; D ambiguous. In germline, CDR1 is SGHNT, CDR2 YENEEA. Trimming stripped 3 bases from V and 1 base from J, with 12 bases between. CDR3 length equals 15 residues. The CDR3 DNA reads TGTGCCAGCAGCTTGGCCCCGGAGACGAACACTGAAGCTTTCTTT. Its translation is CASSLAPETNTEAFF.

This rearrangement joins TRBV28 to TRBJ1-5; D possibly corresponds to TRBD1 (6 bases). CDR1 and CDR2 from the germline V gene are MDHEN and SYDVKM. V lost 10 bases and J 5 bases, leaving 18 bases between the germline ends. The length of the CDR3 is 14 residues. In nucleotides, the CDR3 is TGTGCCACCCCGGGGCAGGGGTCGGATCAGCCCCAGCATTTT. The encoded protein is CATPGQGSDQPQHF.

The chain uses TRBV15 and TRBJ2-3, with TRBD2 identical over 13 bases. The J segment lost 6 bases and the V segment lost 1 base, leaving 4 bases of the junction unmatched. This CDR3 has 16 amino acids. Germline CDR1 reads LNHNV; CDR2 reads YYDKDF (reference sequence). CDR3 in amino acids: CATSRGTSGGADTQYF. In nucleotides, the CDR3 is TGTGCCACCAGCAGAGGAACTAGCGGGGGGGCGGATACGCAGTATTTT.

This clone has only a few counts. V and J are TRBV19 and TRBJ2-2; D not certain. Trimming removed 6 bases from V and 6 bases from J, with 8 bases in between. Looked up from germline, CDR1 is LNHDA and CDR2 is SQIVND (reference sequence). There are 12 residues in the CDR3. CDR3 residues: CASRLLPGELFF. The CDR3 DNA reads TGTGCCAGTAGGCTATTACCCGGGGAGCTGTTTTTT. The complete variable domain, with remaining parts taken from reference TRBV19 and TRBJ2-2, reads DGGITQSPKYLFRKEGQNVTLSCEQNLNHDAMYWYRQDPGQGLRLIYYSQIVNDFQKGDIAEGYSVSREKKESFPLTVTSAQKNPTAFYLCASRLLPGELFFGEGSRLTVL.

This clone is medium-sized within its sample. V and J are TRBV6-8 and TRBJ2-7; D is undetermined. Germline V gene lookup returns CDR1 MNHGY and CDR2 SAAAGT. Trimming cost V 4 bases and J 4 bases, with 8 bases left between them. The CDR3 covers 12 residues. CDR3 protein: CASSSTSYEQYF. DNA for the CDR3: TGTGCCAGCAGTTCCACCTCGTACGAGCAGTACTTC.

There are many counts of this clone. The rearrangement joins TRBV11-1 to TRBJ1-6; 9 bases line up with TRBD1. Looked up from germline, CDR1 is SGHAT and CDR2 is FQDESV (reference sequence). The length of the CDR3 is 16 residues. V shed 5 bases and J 5 bases; nucleotides not matched to a gene: 7. CDR3 residues: CASSPRDREHNSPLHF. The DNA of the CDR3 is TGTGCCAGCAGCCCCCGGGACAGGGAACATAATTCACCCCTCCACTTT.

This clone was picked up a small number of times. The chain has TRBV9 and TRBJ1-6; the D is unclear. V was clipped by 3 bases and J by 5 bases, with 9 bases between them. Germline V gene sequence: CDR1 SGDLS, CDR2 YYNGEE. This CDR3 is 14 amino acids long. CDR3 residues: CASSAQANNSPLHF. The CDR3 nucleotides read TGTGCCAGCAGCGCCCAGGCCAATAATTCACCCCTCCACTTT. The full variable domain, its missing parts supplied by reference TRBV9 and TRBJ1-6, is DSGVTQTPKHLITATGQRVTLRCSPRSGDLSVYWYQQSLDQGLQFLIQYYNGEERAKGNILERFSAQQFPDLHSELNLSSLELGDSALYFCASSAQANNSPLHFGNGTRLTVT.

This chain connects TRBV11-3 to TRBJ2-7, with D possibly being TRBD1 (6 bases). Germline V lookup: CDR1 SGHNT, CDR2 YENEEA. The CDR3 is made up of 15 amino acids. Trimming removed 5 bases at V and 0 bases at J, with 14 bases between. The CDR3 bases are TGTGCCAGCAGCGACGACAGGATAAGCTCCTACGAGCAGTACTTC. Its translation is CASSDDRISSYEQYF.

V gene TRBV11-3 combines with J gene TRBJ2-2; D might be TRBD2 (5 bases). Germline loops: CDR1 SGHNT, CDR2 YENEEA. V lost 1 base and J lost 13, with 16 bases in between. The CDR3 length is 14 residues. The CDR3 region has the DNA TGTGCCAGCAGCTTAGGGGCGCCGGGATCGTTGCTGTTTTTT. Protein: CASSLGAPGSLLFF.

The CDR3 loop reads CASSLGQGHEKLFF. The CDR3 DNA reads TGTGCCAGCAGCTTAGGACAGGGACACGAAAAACTGTTTTTT. This chain uses TRBV11-3 with TRBJ1-4; 7 nucleotides line up with TRBD1. There are 14 residues in the CDR3. Trimming at V came to 1 base and at J to 8 bases, leaving 4 bases not matched to a gene. The germline V gene has CDR1 SGHNT and CDR2 YENEEA.

The CDR3, as DNA: TGTGCCAGCTCACCTGACAGGGAAAACTACACCTTC. Translation: CASSPDRENYTF. The chain recombines TRBV18 with TRBJ1-2, with TRBD1 identical over 7 bases. The CDR3 is made up of 12 amino acids. Germline lookup yields CDR1 KGHSH and CDR2 LQKENI. V shed 3 bases, J shed 10 bases, and the junction held 5 bases outside the gene matches.

This clone was detected only a few times. The chain has TRBV5-1 and TRBJ1-6, with D possibly TRBD1 on 6 matching bases. The CDR3 has 17 amino acids. The germline V gene has CDR1 SGHRS and CDR2 YFSETQ. V shed 0 bases and J shed 7 bases, with 17 bases lying between them. The CDR3 loop is CASSLGPAGALNSPLHF. The CDR3 DNA sequence: TGCGCCAGCAGCTTGGGCCCTGCGGGGGCGCTCAATTCACCCCTCCACTTT.

DNA of the CDR3: TGCGCCAGCAGCTTTGGGGGCTCTAACTATGGCTACACCTTC. The encoded protein is CASSFGGSNYGYTF. This chain joins TRBV5-1 and TRBJ1-2, with a weak D call TRBD1 (6 bases). Trimming pared 2 bases from V and 0 bases from J, leaving 8 bases between. The V gene's germline CDR1 is SGHRS and CDR2 YFSETQ. The CDR3 is 14 amino acids.

This clone occurred a few times. The V and J genes are TRBV6-8 and TRBJ2-7; 8 bases agree with TRBD2. The junction had 14 bases not matched to a gene; V was cut back by 5 bases and J by 5 bases. Germline assignment: CDR1 MNHGY and CDR2 SAAAGT. The CDR3 consists of 16 residues. The CDR3 reads CASSDVPGLVPHEQYF. CDR3 bases: TGTGCCAGCAGTGACGTACCGGGACTAGTCCCCCACGAGCAGTACTTC.